This note documents a single T cell receptor (beta chain) sequence. Deletions cut 0 bases from V and 4 bases from J, with 10 bases between. CDR3 size: 15 residues. Germline CDR1 reads SNHLY; CDR2 reads FYNNEI. Unsorted samples drew genomic DNA from 100 million or so PBMCs. The record originates from a study of shared clonotypes between healthy human individuals. An assay was performed, and its level was deep. Replicate PCRs run on unsorted PBMC used roughly 270 ng DNA, which was about 30,000 T cell genomes. TCRdb keeps only in-frame clones here, not all; method: immunoSEQ multiplex PCR. In the table there are approximately 500,000 clones, 65% to 85% of which are singletons.

This TCR came from a woman aged 40 to 49 in good health. Some clones in this sample may be carry-over from other donors' samples. Sequencing was carried out using PBMCs. The chain couples TRBV2 to TRBJ1-3; D gene unclear. The CDR3 here is CASSEAPRLGNTIYF. The DNA for the CDR3 is TGTGCCAGCAGTGAAGCCCCAAGGTTAGGAAACACCATATATTTT.